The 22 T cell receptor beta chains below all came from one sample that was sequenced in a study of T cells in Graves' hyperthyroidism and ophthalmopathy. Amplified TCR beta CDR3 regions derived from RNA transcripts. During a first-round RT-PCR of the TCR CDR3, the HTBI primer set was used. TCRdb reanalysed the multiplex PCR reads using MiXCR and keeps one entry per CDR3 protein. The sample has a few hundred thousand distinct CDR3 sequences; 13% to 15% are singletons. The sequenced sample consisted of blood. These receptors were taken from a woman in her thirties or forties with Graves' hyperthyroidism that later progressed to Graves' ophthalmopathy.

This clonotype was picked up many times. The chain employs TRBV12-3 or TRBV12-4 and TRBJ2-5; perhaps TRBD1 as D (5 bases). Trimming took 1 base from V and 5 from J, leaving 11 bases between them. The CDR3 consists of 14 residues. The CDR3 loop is CASSLVGDAETQYF. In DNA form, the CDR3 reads TGTGCCAGCAGTTTAGTAGGGGATGCGGAGACCCAGTACTTC.

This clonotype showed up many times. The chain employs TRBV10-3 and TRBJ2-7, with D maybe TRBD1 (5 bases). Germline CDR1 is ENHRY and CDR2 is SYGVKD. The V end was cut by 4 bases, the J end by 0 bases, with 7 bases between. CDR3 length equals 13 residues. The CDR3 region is CAISGGASYEQYF. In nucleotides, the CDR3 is TGTGCCATCAGTGGTGGGGCCTCCTACGAGCAGTACTTC.

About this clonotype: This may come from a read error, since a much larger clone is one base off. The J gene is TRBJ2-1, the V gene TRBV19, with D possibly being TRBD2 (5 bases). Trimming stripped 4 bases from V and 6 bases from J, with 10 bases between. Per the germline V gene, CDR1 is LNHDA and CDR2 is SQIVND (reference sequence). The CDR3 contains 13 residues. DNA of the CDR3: TGTGCCAGTAGTACGGGGAGTACCAATGAGCAGTTCTTC. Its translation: CASSTGSTNEQFF.

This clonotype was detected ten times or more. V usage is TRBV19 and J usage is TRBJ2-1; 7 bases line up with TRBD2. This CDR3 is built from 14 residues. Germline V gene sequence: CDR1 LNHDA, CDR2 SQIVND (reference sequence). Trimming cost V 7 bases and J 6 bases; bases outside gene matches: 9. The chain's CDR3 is CASTRGSGINEQFF. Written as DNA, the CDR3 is TGTGCCAGTACCCGCGGGAGTGGGATCAATGAGCAGTTCTTC.

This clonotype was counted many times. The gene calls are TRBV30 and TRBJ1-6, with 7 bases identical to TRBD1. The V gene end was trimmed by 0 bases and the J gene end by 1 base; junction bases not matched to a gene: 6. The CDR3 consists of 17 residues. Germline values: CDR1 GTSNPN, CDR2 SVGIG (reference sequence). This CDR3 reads CAWSVGGLGSYNSPLHF. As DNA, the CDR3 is TGTGCCTGGAGTGTAGGGGGCTTAGGTTCCTATAATTCACCCCTCCACTTT.

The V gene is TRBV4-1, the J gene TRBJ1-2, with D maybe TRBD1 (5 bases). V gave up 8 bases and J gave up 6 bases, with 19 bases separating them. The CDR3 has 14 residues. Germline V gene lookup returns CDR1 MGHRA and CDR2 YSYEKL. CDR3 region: CASGLGPGIDGYTF. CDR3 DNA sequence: TGCGCCAGCGGCTTGGGCCCAGGGATCGATGGCTACACCTTC.

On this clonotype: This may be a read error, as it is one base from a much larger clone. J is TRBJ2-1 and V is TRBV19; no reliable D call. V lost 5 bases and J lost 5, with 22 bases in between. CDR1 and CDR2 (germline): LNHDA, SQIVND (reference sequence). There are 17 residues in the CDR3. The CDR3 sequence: CASSLMHRQNYHNEQFF. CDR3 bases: TGTGCCAGTAGTTTGATGCATAGACAAAATTATCACAATGAGCAGTTCTTC.

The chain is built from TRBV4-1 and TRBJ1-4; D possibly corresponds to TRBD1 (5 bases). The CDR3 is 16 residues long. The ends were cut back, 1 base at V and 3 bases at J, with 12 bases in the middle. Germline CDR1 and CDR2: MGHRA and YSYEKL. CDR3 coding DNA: TGCGCCAGCAGCCAAGGTTTAGGGACCGCTAATGAAAAACTGTTTTTT. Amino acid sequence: CASSQGLGTANEKLFF.

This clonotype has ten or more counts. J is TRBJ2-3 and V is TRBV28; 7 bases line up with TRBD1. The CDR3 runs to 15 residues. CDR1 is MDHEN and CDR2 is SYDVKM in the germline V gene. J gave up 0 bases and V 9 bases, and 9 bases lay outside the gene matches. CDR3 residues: CARDRDNTSTDTQYF. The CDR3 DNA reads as TGTGCCAGAGACAGGGACAATACTAGCACAGATACGCAGTATTTT.

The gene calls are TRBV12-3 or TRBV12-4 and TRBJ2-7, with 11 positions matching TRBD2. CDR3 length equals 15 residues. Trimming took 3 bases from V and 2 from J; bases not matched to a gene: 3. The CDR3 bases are TGTGCCAGCAGTTTTAGCGGGAGGGATACCTACGAGCAGTACTTC. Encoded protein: CASSFSGRDTYEQYF.

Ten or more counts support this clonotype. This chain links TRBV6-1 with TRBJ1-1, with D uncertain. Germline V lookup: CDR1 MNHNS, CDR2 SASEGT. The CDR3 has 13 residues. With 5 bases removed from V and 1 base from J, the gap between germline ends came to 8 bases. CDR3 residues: CASSPFSNTEAFF. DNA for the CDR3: TGTGCCAGCAGTCCCTTTTCGAACACTGAAGCTTTCTTT.

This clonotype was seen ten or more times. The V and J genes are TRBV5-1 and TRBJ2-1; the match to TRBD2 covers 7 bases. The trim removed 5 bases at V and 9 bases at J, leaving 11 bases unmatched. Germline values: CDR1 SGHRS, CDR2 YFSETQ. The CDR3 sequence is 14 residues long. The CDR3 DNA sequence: TGCGCCAGCAGTCCTAGCGGTTGGGAGAGTGAGCAGTTCTTC. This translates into CASSPSGWESEQFF.

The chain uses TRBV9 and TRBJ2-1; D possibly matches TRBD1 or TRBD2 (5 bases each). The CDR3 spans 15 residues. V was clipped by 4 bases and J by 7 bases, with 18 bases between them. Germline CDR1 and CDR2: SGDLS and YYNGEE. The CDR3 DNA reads TGTGCCAGCAGCTCGCTAGTGGGAGCAGGGAATGAGCAGTTCTTC. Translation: CASSSLVGAGNEQFF.

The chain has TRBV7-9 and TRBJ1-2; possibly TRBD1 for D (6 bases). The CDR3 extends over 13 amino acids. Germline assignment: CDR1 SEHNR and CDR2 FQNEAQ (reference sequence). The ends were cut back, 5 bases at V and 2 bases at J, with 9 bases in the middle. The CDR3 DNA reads TGTGCCAGCAGCAGGACAGCAAACTATGGCTACACCTTC. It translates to CASSRTANYGYTF.

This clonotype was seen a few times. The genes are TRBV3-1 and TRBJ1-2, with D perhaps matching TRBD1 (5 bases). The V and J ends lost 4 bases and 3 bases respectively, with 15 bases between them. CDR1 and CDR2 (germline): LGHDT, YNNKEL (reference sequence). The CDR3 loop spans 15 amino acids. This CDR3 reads CASSPWGREHYGYTF. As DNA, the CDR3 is TGTGCCAGCAGCCCCTGGGGACGGGAACACTATGGCTACACCTTC.

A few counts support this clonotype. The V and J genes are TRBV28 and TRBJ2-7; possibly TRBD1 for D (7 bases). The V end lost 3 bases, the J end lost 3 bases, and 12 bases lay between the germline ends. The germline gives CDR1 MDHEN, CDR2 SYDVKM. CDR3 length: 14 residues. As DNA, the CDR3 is TGTGCCAGCAGTTTTCCCAGGGGGGACTACGAGCAGTACTTC. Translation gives CASSFPRGDYEQYF.

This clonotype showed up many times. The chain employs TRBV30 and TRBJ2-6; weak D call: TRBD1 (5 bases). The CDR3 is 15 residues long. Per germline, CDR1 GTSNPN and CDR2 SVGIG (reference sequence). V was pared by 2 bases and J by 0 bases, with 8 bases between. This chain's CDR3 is CAWSPRGSGANVLTF. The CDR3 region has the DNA TGTGCCTGGAGTCCTAGGGGCTCTGGGGCCAACGTCCTGACTTTC.

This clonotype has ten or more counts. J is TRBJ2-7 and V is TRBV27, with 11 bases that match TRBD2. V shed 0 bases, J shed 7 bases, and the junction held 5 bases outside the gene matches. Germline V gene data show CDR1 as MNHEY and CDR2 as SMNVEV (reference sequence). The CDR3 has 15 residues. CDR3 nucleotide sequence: TGTGCCAGCAGTTTATCGTCTAGCGGGAGGACTGAGCAGTACTTC. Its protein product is CASSLSSSGRTEQYF.

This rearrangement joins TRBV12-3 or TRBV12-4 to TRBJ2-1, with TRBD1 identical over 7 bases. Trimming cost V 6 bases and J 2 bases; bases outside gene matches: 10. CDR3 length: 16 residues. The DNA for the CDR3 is TGTGCCAGCAGACAACAAACAGGGGATCCCTACAATGAGCAGTTCTTC. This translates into CASRQQTGDPYNEQFF.

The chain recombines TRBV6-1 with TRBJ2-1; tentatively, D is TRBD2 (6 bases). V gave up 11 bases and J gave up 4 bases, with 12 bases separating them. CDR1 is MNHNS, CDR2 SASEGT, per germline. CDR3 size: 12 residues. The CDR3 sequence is CAGTGEYNEQFF. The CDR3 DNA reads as TGTGCCGGAACGGGGGAATACAATGAGCAGTTCTTC.

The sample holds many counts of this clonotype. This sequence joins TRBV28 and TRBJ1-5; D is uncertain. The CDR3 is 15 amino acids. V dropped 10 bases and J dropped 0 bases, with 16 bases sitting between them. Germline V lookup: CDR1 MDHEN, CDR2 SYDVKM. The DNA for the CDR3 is TGTGCCACCCTTCCCTCTGGGAATAGCAATCAGCCCCAGCATTTT. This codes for CATLPSGNSNQPQHF.

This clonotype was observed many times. The CDR3 reads CSVEPVIETQYF. The DNA of the CDR3 is TGCAGCGTTGAACCCGTTATCGAGACCCAGTACTTC. The rearrangement uses TRBV29-1 and TRBJ2-5; D ambiguous. CDR3 length: 12 residues. Between the trimmed V and J ends, which lost 2 bases and 5 bases, there was a span of 9 bases. Germline-derived CDR1 and CDR2 are SQVTM and ANQGSEA.